This TCR beta chain was sequenced for a study of T cell changes during pregnancy in multiple sclerosis. The CDR3 length is 14 residues. Germline CDR1 and CDR2: MNHEY and SVGAGI. J gave up 6 bases and V 6 bases, and 8 bases lay outside the gene matches. This clone was detected only once. Sequencing used immunoSEQ multiplex PCR; TCRdb keeps in-frame clones, though not all of them. The profile shows roughly 50,000 clones, 75% to 95% of them singletons. The TCR originated in a female donor in good health, enrolled as a control in a pregnancy study. The source was peripheral blood, collected after pregnancy. The chain joins TRBV6-5 to TRBJ2-7; 10 bases align to TRBD1. Written as DNA, the CDR3 is TGTGCCAGCAGACCTTCTCGGACAGGGGGCGAGCAGTACTTC. Translated, it gives CASRPSRTGGEQYF.